This record covers a single T cell receptor beta chain. Its antigen is unknown. This entry belongs to a study of cytomegalovirus exposure and HLA in healthy donors. Regarding the study as a whole: Overall, approximately 150 TCR beta chains were annotated as cytomegalovirus-associated.

Produced via immunoSEQ multiplex PCR; TCRdb's table is partial and in-frame only. The sample lists hundreds of thousands of clones; roughly 87% were seen once. The donors were in the approximately 120-subject validation cohort; that cohort was separate from the roughly 660-subject first cohort. The V gene end was trimmed by 7 bases and the J gene end by 5 bases; junction bases not matched to a gene: 10. The CDR3 is made up of 14 amino acids. Germline CDR1 SNHLY, CDR2 FYNNEI. V is TRBV2 and J is TRBJ1-2; 7 bases match TRBD1. This TCR was sampled from a woman aged 18-29 years in good health and CMV-seropositive. Sequencing input: PBMCs. CDR3 protein: CASNTDRVGYGYTF. The CDR3 DNA follows: TGTGCCAGCAATACAGACAGGGTAGGGTATGGCTACACCTTC.